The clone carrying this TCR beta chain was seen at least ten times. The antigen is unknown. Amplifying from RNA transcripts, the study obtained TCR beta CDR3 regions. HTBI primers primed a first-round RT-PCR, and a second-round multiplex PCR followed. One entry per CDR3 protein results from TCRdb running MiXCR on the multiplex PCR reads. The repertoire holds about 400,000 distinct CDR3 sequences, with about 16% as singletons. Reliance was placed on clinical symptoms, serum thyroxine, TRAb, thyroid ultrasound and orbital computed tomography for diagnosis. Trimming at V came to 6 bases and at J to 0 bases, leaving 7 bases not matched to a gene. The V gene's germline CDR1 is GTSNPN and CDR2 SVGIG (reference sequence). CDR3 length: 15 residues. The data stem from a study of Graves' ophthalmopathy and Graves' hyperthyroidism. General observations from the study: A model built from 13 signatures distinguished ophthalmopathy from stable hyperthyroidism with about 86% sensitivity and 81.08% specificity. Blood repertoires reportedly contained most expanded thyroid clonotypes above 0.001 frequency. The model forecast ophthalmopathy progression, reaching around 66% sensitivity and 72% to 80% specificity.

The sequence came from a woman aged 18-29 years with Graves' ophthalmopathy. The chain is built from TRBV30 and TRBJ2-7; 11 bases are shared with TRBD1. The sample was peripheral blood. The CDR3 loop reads CACTGTGGSSYEQYF. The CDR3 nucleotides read TGTGCCTGCACCGGGACAGGGGGGAGCTCCTACGAGCAGTACTTC.